The clone carrying this T cell receptor (beta chain) was found a few times. Its antigen is unknown. The sample originates from a study of beta chain features in type 1 diabetes. General observations from the study: A definitive answer on HLA type influencing TCRB rearrangement was not reached here.

All sorted populations exceeded 95% purity. The isolated RNA, all of it, was reverse transcribed, so expressed TCRB transcripts were what got sequenced. Method: immunoSEQ multiplex PCR; TCRdb's copy keeps in-frame clones and lacks some. The sample lists about 220,000 clones, approximately 10% occurring once. V lost 0 bases to trimming and J lost 0 bases, with 8 bases between them. This CDR3 spans 15 amino acids. The germline V gene encodes CDR1 GTSNPN and CDR2 SVGIG (reference sequence). The V call is TRBV30, the J call TRBJ2-2, with a tentative D call TRBD1 (5 bases). The receptor's source is a man younger than 35 in good health. Sequencing input: central memory CD4+ T cells from blood. CDR3 sequence (DNA): TGTGCCTGGAGTGTAACCAGGGCGAACACCGGGGAGCTGTTTTTT. Amino acid sequence: CAWSVTRANTGELFF. The whole variable domain, remainder taken from reference TRBV30 and TRBJ2-2, is SQTIHQWPATLVQPVGSPLSLECTVEGTSNPNLYWYRQAAGRGLQLLFYSVGIGQISSEVPQNLSASRPQDRQFILSSKKLLLSDSGFYLCAWSVTRANTGELFFGEGSRLTVL.